Here is one T cell receptor (beta chain) with its context. The entry originates in a study of blood T cell repertoires in COVID-19. Study as a whole: T cells, B-cell-depleted T cells, or PBMCs provided the cDNA or gDNA that served as material.

Per the authors' pipeline: From reference gene primer amplification, estimates of nucleated cell counts were derived. Here immunoSEQ multiplex PCR was the method, and the copy in TCRdb shows in-frame clones only, minus some. V, J and clone size were drawn from that table, and D and trimming were deduced from the DNA. Of roughly 70,000 clones listed, about 87% were seen once; the top ten hold approximately 6.3%. The sequenced sample consisted of peripheral blood. The sequence derives from a woman aged 80 or over with active COVID-19.

CDR3 in amino acids: CASSESVARGYTF. The DNA for the CDR3 is TGTGCCAGCAGTGAATCGGTGGCCAGGGGCTACACCTTC. The chain carries TRBV25-1 and TRBJ1-2, with unresolved D. V gave up 1 base and J gave up 8 bases, with 11 bases separating them. Germline values: CDR1 MGHDK, CDR2 SYGVNS. The CDR3 loop spans 13 amino acids.